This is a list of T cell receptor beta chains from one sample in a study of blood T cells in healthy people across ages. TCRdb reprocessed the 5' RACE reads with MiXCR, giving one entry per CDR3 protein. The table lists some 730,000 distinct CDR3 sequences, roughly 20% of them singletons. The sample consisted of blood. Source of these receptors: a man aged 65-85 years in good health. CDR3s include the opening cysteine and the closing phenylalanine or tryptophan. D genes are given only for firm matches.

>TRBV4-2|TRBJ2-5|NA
TGTGCCAGCAGCCTACGACTGCGGCAAGAGACCCAGTACTTC
CASSLRLRQETQYF
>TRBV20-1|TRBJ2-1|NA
TGCAGTGCGGGGTCCGACAGGAGAAGAGTTCGTGAGCAGTTCTTC
CSAGSDRRRVREQFF
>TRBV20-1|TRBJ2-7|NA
TGCAGTGCTCCTGTGACGAGCCGGGGCTACGAGCAGTACTTC
CSAPVTSRGYEQYF
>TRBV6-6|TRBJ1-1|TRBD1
TGTGCCAGCAATGGACAGGGAATCACTGAAGCTTTCTTT
CASNGQGITEAFF
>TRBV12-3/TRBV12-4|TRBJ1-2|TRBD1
TGTGCCAGCAGCCTCAGGGGGATGAACTATGGCTACACCTTC
CASSLRGMNYGYTF
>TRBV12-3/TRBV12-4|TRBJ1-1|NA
TGTGCCAGCAGTTTAGGCGTAGCCCTTCCGTCTGAAGCTTTCTTT
CASSLGVALPSEAFF
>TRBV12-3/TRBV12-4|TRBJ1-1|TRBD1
TGTGCCAGCACTAGACAGGGCATGAACACTGAAGCTTTCTTT
CASTRQGMNTEAFF
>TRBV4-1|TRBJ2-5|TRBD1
TGCGCCAGCAGCCAAGAGAGGTCCAGGGGGCTAGAGACCCAGTACTTC
CASSQERSRGLETQYF
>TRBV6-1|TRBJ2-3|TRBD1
TGTGCCAGCAGAGCGGGACAGGGGGCGAGAGGGGGCGATAGGCAGTATTTT
CASRAGQGARGGDRQYF
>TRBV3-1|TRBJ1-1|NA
TGTGCCAGCAGCCAACATGGGACTGAAGCTTTCTTT
CASSQHGTEAFF